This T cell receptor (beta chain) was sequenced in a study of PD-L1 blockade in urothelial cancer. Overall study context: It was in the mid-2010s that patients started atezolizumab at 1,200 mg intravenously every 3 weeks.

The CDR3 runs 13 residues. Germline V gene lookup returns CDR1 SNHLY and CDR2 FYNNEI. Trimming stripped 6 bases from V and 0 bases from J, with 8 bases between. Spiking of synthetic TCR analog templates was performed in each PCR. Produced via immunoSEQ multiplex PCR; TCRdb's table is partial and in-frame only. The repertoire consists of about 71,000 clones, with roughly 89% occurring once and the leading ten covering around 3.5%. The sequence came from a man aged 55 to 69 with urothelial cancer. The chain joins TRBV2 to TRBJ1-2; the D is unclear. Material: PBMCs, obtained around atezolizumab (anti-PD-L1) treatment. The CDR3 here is CASSGGANYGYTF. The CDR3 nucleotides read TGTGCCAGCAGCGGCGGAGCTAACTATGGCTACACCTTC.